This TCR beta chain was retrieved from a study of blood T cell repertoires in COVID-19. Some clones are missing from TCRdb's copy, which holds only in-frame ones; the method was immunoSEQ multiplex PCR. The repertoire consists of approximately 31,000 clones, with over 75% occurring once and the leading ten covering 8% to 10%. This CDR3 has 15 amino acids. V lost 3 bases to trimming and J lost 0 bases; unmatched junction nucleotides: 3. Germline lookup yields CDR1 LGHDT and CDR2 YNNKEL (reference sequence). This chain links TRBV3-1 (or the pseudogene TRBV3-2) with TRBJ2-7, with 9 bases that match TRBD1. Sequenced material: peripheral blood. This TCR derives from a man aged 80 or over with active COVID-19. The CDR3 sequence: CASSHHRGHSYEQYF. CDR3 sequence (DNA): TGTGCCAGCAGCCACCACAGGGGGCACTCCTACGAGCAGTACTTC.